Listed here are 9 T cell receptor beta chains from one sample, sequenced in a study of blood T cells in healthy people across ages. The use of a sample-barcoded 5' primer and a J-beta primer mix characterized a second PCR of roughly 6 to 11 cycles. From the 5' RACE reads, TCRdb called clonotypes with MiXCR, one entry per CDR3 protein. Here the sample spans over a million distinct CDR3 sequences, around 25% being singletons. This sample also belongs to another study, concerning T cells of mothers and their children.

Sequencing was done on a sample of blood. These receptors all stem from a girl aged 2-15 years in good health.

This clonotype was seen a few times. The chain couples TRBV27 to TRBJ2-5; D call uncertain. Germline values: CDR1 MNHEY, CDR2 SMNVEV (reference sequence). There are 12 residues in the CDR3. V lost 4 bases and J lost 5, with 8 bases in between. The CDR3 DNA sequence: TGTGCCAGCAGTTCTTTCGGCGAGACCCAGTACTTC. Its protein product is CASSSFGETQYF.

The V call is TRBV11-2, the J call TRBJ2-5, with D unclear. The V gene's germline CDR1 is SGHAT and CDR2 FQNNGV. Trimming left V 1 base short and J 5 bases short, with 14 bases between. This CDR3 contains 15 residues. This CDR3 reads CASSLVGGIGETQYF. CDR3 coding DNA: TGTGCCAGCAGCTTAGTCGGTGGAATCGGCGAGACCCAGTACTTC. Looking up the rest from reference TRBV11-2 and TRBJ2-5 gives the full variable domain: EAGVAQSPRYKIIEKRQSVAFWCNPISGHATLYWYQQILGQGPKLLIQFQNNGVVDDSQLPKDRFSAERLKGVDSTLKIQPAKLEDSAVYLCASSLVGGIGETQYFGPGTRLLVL.

This clonotype was recorded a few times. This chain uses TRBV29-1 with TRBJ2-7; D possibly corresponds to TRBD1 (6 bases). The CDR3 has 12 residues. Germline V CDR1 and CDR2: SQVTM, ANQGSEA. The ends were cut back, 6 bases at V and 4 bases at J, with 13 bases in the middle. The CDR3 sequence is CSVQGDEYEQYF. The DNA for the CDR3 is TGCAGCGTACAGGGTGATGAATACGAGCAGTACTTC.

The rearrangement uses TRBV10-3 and TRBJ2-3; tentatively, D is TRBD2 (5 bases). This CDR3 contains 12 residues. The germline gives CDR1 ENHRY, CDR2 SYGVKD. V lost 8 bases and J 0 bases, leaving 6 bases between the germline ends. The CDR3 coding sequence is TGTGCCATCCGGGGTAGCACAGATACGCAGTATTTT. This codes for CAIRGSTDTQYF.

The V gene is TRBV29-1, the J gene TRBJ2-7; tentatively, D is TRBD1 (6 bases). The germline V and J ends were trimmed by 1 base and 5 bases, with 9 bases remaining between them. The CDR3 is 12 amino acids. In germline, CDR1 is SQVTM, CDR2 ANQGSEA. CDR3 coding DNA: TGCAGCGTTGAAGGGGACACCGACGAGCAGTACTTC. This sequence encodes CSVEGDTDEQYF.

The chain is built from TRBV7-2 and TRBJ1-3; D is possibly TRBD1 (6 bases). CDR3 length: 15 amino acids. CDR1 is SGHTA and CDR2 is FQGNSA in the germline V gene. The V gene lost 7 bases and the J gene lost 4 bases, with 17 bases spanning the gap. CDR3 sequence reads: CASNPAGGIGNTIYF. In DNA, the CDR3 is TGTGCCAGCAACCCTGCGGGGGGCATAGGAAACACCATATATTTT. The full variable domain, completed using reference TRBV7-2 and TRBJ1-3, is GAGVSQSPSNKVTEKGKDVELRCDPISGHTALYWYRQSLGQGLEFLIYFQGNSAPDKSGLPSDRFSAERTGGSVSTLTIQRTQQEDSAVYLCASNPAGGIGNTIYFGEGSWLTVV.

Ten or more counts support this clonotype. The V call is TRBV2, the J call TRBJ2-1; possible D gene TRBD2, 5 bases. Germline values: CDR1 SNHLY, CDR2 FYNNEI. The CDR3 contains 11 residues. V lost 7 bases and J lost 7, with 8 bases in between. Here the CDR3 DNA reads TGTGCCAGCACAAGCGGTAATGAGCAGTTCTTC. It codes for CASTSGNEQFF.

The J gene is TRBJ2-6, the V gene TRBV20-1; D is uncertain. V shed 1 base and J shed 0 bases, with 4 bases lying between them. Germline-derived CDR1 and CDR2 are DFQATT and SNEGSKA (reference sequence). The CDR3 extends over 14 amino acids. The CDR3 region is CSARGASGANVLTF. CDR3 bases: TGCAGTGCTAGAGGTGCCTCTGGGGCCAACGTCCTGACTTTC.

This clonotype was counted between two and nine times. The genes are TRBV21-1 and TRBJ1-4; the tabulated D call, TRBD1, remains unverified against the DNA. TRBV21-1 is a known pseudogene. This CDR3 has 18 residues. The CDR3 nucleotides are TGTGCCAGCAGCAAAGCGCTTACTTGGAGGGGCGGACGTGAAAAACTGTTTTTT. Its protein is CASSKALTWRGGREKLFF.